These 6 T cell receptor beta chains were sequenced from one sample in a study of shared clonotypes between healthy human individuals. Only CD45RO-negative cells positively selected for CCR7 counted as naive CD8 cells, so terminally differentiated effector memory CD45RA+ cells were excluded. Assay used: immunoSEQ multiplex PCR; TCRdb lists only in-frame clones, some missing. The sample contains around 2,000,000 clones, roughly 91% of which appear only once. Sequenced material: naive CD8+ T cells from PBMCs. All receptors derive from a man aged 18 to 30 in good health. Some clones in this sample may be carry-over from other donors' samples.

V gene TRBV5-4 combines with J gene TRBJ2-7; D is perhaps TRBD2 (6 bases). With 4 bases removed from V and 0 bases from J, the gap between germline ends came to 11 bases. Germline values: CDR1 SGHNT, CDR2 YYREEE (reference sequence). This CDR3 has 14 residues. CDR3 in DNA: TGTGCCAGCAGCGGGGACTCAAGCTCCTACGAGCAGTACTTC. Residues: CASSGDSSSYEQYF.

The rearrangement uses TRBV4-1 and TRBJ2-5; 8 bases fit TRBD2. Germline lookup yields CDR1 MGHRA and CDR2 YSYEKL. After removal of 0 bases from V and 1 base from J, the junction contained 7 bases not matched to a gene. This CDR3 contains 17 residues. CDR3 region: CASSQDGASGPQETQYF. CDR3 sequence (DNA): TGCGCCAGCAGCCAAGATGGGGCTAGCGGGCCCCAAGAGACCCAGTACTTC.

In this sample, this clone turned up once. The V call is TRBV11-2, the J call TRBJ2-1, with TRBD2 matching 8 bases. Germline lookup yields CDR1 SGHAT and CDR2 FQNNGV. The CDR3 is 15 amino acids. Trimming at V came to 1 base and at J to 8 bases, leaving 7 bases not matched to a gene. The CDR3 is CASSLAGRAVDEQFF. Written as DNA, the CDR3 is TGTGCCAGCAGCTTAGCCGGGAGGGCCGTAGATGAGCAGTTCTTC.

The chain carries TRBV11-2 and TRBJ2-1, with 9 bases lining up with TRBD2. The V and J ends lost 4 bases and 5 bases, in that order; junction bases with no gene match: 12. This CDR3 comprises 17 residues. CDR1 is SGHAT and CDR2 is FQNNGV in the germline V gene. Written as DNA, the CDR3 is TGTGCCAGCAGCTCAACCTCTAGGGTAGCGGGAGACAATGAGCAGTTCTTC. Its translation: CASSSTSRVAGDNEQFF.

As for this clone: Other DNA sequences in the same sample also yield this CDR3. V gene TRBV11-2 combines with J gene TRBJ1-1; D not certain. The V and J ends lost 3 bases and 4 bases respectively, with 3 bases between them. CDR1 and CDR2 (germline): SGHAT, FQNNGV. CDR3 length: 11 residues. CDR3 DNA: TGTGCCAGCAGCTTTACCACTGAAGCTTTCTTT. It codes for CASSFTTEAFF.

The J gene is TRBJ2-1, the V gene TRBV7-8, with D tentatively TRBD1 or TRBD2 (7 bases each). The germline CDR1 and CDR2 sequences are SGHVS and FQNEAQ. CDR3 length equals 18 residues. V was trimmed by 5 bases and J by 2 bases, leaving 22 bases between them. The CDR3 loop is CASSRGAGQTLPYNEQFF. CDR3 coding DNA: TGTGCCAGCAGCCGAGGAGCGGGACAGACCCTCCCCTACAATGAGCAGTTCTTC.